Presented here are 2 T cell receptor beta chains from one specimen sequenced in a study of identical twins. Using its own MiXCR run on the 5' RACE reads, TCRdb lists one record per CDR3 protein. The sample consists of 450,000 to 600,000 distinct CDR3 sequences, around 24% of them appearing once. This same sample was also part of a study on yellow fever vaccine responses in identical twins.

Sequences were obtained from CD4+ T cells sorted from blood. The receptors derive from a woman between 18 and 29 years old in good health.

V and J are TRBV4-1 and TRBJ2-1; no clear D gene. This CDR3 spans 13 amino acids. The germline gives CDR1 MGHRA, CDR2 YSYEKL. Deletions cut 1 base from V and 7 bases from J, with 8 bases between. In nucleotides, the CDR3 is TGCGCCAGCAGCCAAGTAAACCTGAATGAGCAGTTCTTC. It translates to CASSQVNLNEQFF.

This clonotype has only a few counts. The V and J genes are TRBV24-1 and TRBJ2-3; 7 nucleotides match TRBD1. The trim removed 2 bases at V and 4 bases at J, leaving 5 bases unmatched. CDR1 and CDR2 (germline): KGHDR, SFDVKD. CDR3 length: 15 residues. Here the CDR3 DNA reads TGTGCCACCAGTGATTCGCCAGACAGGGCAGATACGCAGTATTTT. Protein product: CATSDSPDRADTQYF.